Below are 27 T cell receptor beta chains sequenced from a single sample in a study of blood T cell repertoires in COVID-19. Sequenced by immunoSEQ multiplex PCR; TCRdb stores in-frame clones only, minus some. The data contain 200,000 to 250,000 clones, roughly 90% of them singletons. The sample comprised PBMCs or T cells enriched from blood (not recorded which). The receptors were gathered from a woman aged 30 to 39 with acute COVID-19.

This sequence joins TRBV5-1 and TRBJ1-2; 9 bases match TRBD1. There are 11 residues in the CDR3. Germline loops: CDR1 SGHRS, CDR2 YFSETQ. Unmatched junction bases numbered 5, after V lost 5 bases and J lost 12 bases. CDR3 bases: TGCGCCAGCAGTTCAGACAGGGGGAACACCTTC. Protein: CASSSDRGNTF. The full variable domain, rest sourced from reference TRBV5-1 and TRBJ1-2, is KAGVTQTPRYLIKTRGQQVTLSCSPISGHRSVSWYQQTPGQGLQFLFEYFSETQRNKGNFPGRFSGRQFSNSRSEMNVSTLELGDSALYLCASSSDRGNTFGSGTRLTVV.

The gene calls are TRBV7-9 and TRBJ2-7; TRBD1 matches 9 bases. Trimming removed 5 bases from V and 3 bases from J; junction bases left unmatched: 8. The CDR3 extends over 15 amino acids. Germline CDR1 and CDR2: SEHNR and FQNEAQ (reference sequence). As DNA, the CDR3 is TGTGCCAGCAGCCCCCCCGGACAGGGGAGCTACGAGCAGTACTTC. Its translation: CASSPPGQGSYEQYF.

This chain connects TRBV5-4 to TRBJ1-1, with 10 nucleotides matching TRBD1. The CDR3 is 14 amino acids. The V gene's germline CDR1 is SGHNT and CDR2 YYREEE (reference sequence). V lost 7 bases and J lost 8; bases outside the gene matches: 11. The CDR3 protein is CASGPGQGYLEAFF. CDR3 DNA sequence: TGTGCCAGCGGTCCGGGACAGGGGTATTTAGAAGCTTTCTTT.

Worth noting for this clone: At the DNA level, this CDR3 is encoded by other sequences in the same sample as well. The rearrangement links TRBV20-1 to TRBJ1-2; D possibly corresponds to TRBD1 (6 bases). Germline V gene lookup returns CDR1 DFQATT and CDR2 SNEGSKA (reference sequence). The CDR3 consists of 11 residues. V lost 2 bases to trimming and J lost 5 bases, with 6 bases between them. The CDR3 DNA follows: TGCAGTGCTAGACAGGGGTATGGCTACACCTTC. This sequence encodes CSARQGYGYTF.

The chain recombines TRBV5-1 with TRBJ2-7; the D gene is possibly TRBD2 (6 bases). CDR1 and CDR2 from the germline V gene are SGHRS and YFSETQ. The V and J ends lost 0 bases and 3 bases respectively, with 13 bases between them. The CDR3 is 15 residues long. For the CDR3, the DNA is TGCGCCAGCAGCTTGGCCCAGGGAGGTGGCTACGAGCAGTACTTC. This gives the protein CASSLAQGGGYEQYF.

The rearrangement joins TRBV5-1 to TRBJ2-5; TRBD2 matches at 7 bases. J was trimmed by 5 bases and V by 2 bases; bases with no gene match: 9. CDR3 length: 15 residues. Germline V lookup: CDR1 SGHRS, CDR2 YFSETQ. The CDR3 region is CASSLGRGVVETQYF. The CDR3 bases are TGCGCCAGCAGCTTAGGACGGGGGGTGGTCGAGACCCAGTACTTC.

This clone was seen just once. The rearrangement uses TRBV10-2 and TRBJ1-3, with 7 bases lining up with TRBD1. The CDR3 has 14 residues. Per the germline V gene, CDR1 is WSHSY and CDR2 is SAAADI. After removal of 0 bases from V and 4 bases from J, the junction contained 0 bases not matched to a gene. This CDR3 is CASSESRGGNTIYF. DNA for the CDR3: TGCGCCAGCAGTGAGTCCAGGGGGGGAAACACCATATATTTT.

The V and J genes are TRBV4-1 and TRBJ1-3; 12 bases align to TRBD1. Germline V gives CDR1 MGHRA, CDR2 YSYEKL. This CDR3 is 19 amino acids long. The V segment lost 1 base and the J segment 0 bases; nucleotides outside the gene matches: 7. CDR3 protein: CASSQARDRGLSSGNTIYF. CDR3 DNA: TGCGCCAGCAGCCAAGCGCGGGACAGGGGGCTCTCCTCTGGAAACACCATATATTTT.

This chain connects TRBV4-1 to TRBJ1-3, with D perhaps matching TRBD1 (6 bases). Germline V gives CDR1 MGHRA, CDR2 YSYEKL. The CDR3 totals 17 residues. V lost 0 bases to trimming and J lost 2 bases, with 14 bases between them. The CDR3 protein is CASSQEGGGRTGNTIYF. Here the CDR3 DNA reads TGCGCCAGCAGCCAAGAAGGGGGTGGGCGTACTGGAAACACCATATATTTT.

This rearrangement joins TRBV9 to TRBJ1-2; D perhaps matches TRBD1 (6 bases). CDR3 length equals 16 residues. Germline V gene sequence: CDR1 SGDLS, CDR2 YYNGEE. The V end was cut by 0 bases, the J end by 3 bases, with 15 bases between. CDR3 in amino acids: CASSVATGGTDYGYTF. Here the CDR3 DNA reads TGTGCCAGCAGCGTAGCTACTGGGGGCACAGACTATGGCTACACCTTC.

The V call is TRBV7-2, the J call TRBJ1-1; 8 nucleotides align to TRBD1. This CDR3 contains 17 residues. V shed 1 base and J 0 bases; nucleotides not matched to a gene: 7. Looked up from germline, CDR1 is SGHTA and CDR2 is FQGNSA. The CDR3 protein is CASSLGTGYPLNTEAFF. DNA of the CDR3: TGTGCCAGCAGCTTAGGGACAGGGTATCCCCTGAACACTGAAGCTTTCTTT.

The chain carries TRBV12-3 or TRBV12-4 and TRBJ1-5; D is undetermined. The CDR3 length is 12 residues. The V end was cut by 3 bases, the J end by 11 bases, with 11 bases between. The CDR3 protein is CASSFELEAQHF. CDR3 sequence (DNA): TGTGCCAGCAGTTTCGAACTCGAAGCCCAGCATTTT.

Note on this clone: Other nucleotide sequences in the sample specify the same CDR3. The DNA of the CDR3 is TGTGCCAGTAGTCGGGACAGTTACAATGAGCAGTTCTTC. This codes for CASSRDSYNEQFF. This sequence joins TRBV19 and TRBJ2-1; 7 nucleotides align to TRBD1. The length of the CDR3 is 13 residues. CDR1 is LNHDA and CDR2 is SQIVND in the germline V gene (reference sequence). With V trimmed by 5 bases and J by 4 bases, 2 bases remained unmatched.

The chain carries TRBV6-5 and TRBJ1-1; TRBD1 might be the D (6 bases). Trimming stripped 5 bases from V and 1 base from J, with 11 bases between. Germline V gives CDR1 MNHEY, CDR2 SVGAGI. The CDR3 covers 14 residues. For the CDR3, the DNA is TGTGCCAGCAGTCTACAGACAGGGAACACTGAAGCTTTCTTT. Translated, it gives CASSLQTGNTEAFF.

The chain combines TRBV27 with TRBJ1-4; TRBD1 might be the D (6 bases). This CDR3 has 15 amino acids. Germline CDR1 is MNHEY and CDR2 is SMNVEV (reference sequence). Trimming pared 4 bases from V and 8 bases from J, leaving 17 bases between. The CDR3 loop reads CASSWDISNREKLFF. CDR3 nucleotides: TGTGCCAGCAGTTGGGACATCTCCAATCGGGAAAAACTGTTTTTT.

The chain employs TRBV14 and TRBJ1-1; D is ambiguous. Trimming removed 1 base from V and 3 bases from J, with 15 bases in between. The CDR3 is 16 amino acids. Germline V lookup: CDR1 SGHDN, CDR2 FVKESK. CDR3 protein: CASSQGLRRWDTEAFF. The CDR3 DNA is TGTGCCAGCAGCCAAGGCCTACGGCGGTGGGACACTGAAGCTTTCTTT.

The gene calls are TRBV4-1 and TRBJ1-5; 10 bases match TRBD1. The CDR3 is made up of 16 amino acids. V dropped 8 bases and J dropped 5; count of bases not matched to a gene: 12. CDR1 is MGHRA, CDR2 YSYEKL, per germline. The CDR3 spells CASGSPVGQGDQPQHF. The CDR3 DNA reads TGCGCCAGCGGGTCTCCTGTAGGACAGGGGGATCAGCCCCAGCATTTT.

This chain links TRBV19 with TRBJ2-1; 9 nucleotides agree with TRBD2. Looked up from germline, CDR1 is LNHDA and CDR2 is SQIVND (reference sequence). V gave up 5 bases and J gave up 5 bases; unmatched junction bases: 16. This CDR3 contains 18 residues. The CDR3 nucleotides read TGTGCCAGTAGTCTCCAGCGGGGGGTCCGCCGAGACCACAATGAGCAGTTCTTC. This translates into CASSLQRGVRRDHNEQFF.

This chain joins TRBV7-6 and TRBJ1-2, with a possible D match to TRBD1 (5 bases). Germline V gene data show CDR1 as SGHVS and CDR2 as FNYEAQ. V lost 5 bases, J lost 0 bases, and 16 bases lay in between. The CDR3 runs 16 residues. The CDR3, as DNA: TGTGCCAGCAGCCCGGACATCCCATTTCCTAACTATGGCTACACCTTC. This sequence encodes CASSPDIPFPNYGYTF.

The rearrangement uses TRBV6-1 and TRBJ1-1; 7 bases are shared with TRBD1. Germline V CDR1 and CDR2: MNHNS, SASEGT. With 3 bases clipped from V and 4 bases from J, the junction kept 8 bases outside the gene matches. This CDR3 is built from 15 residues. CDR3 loop: CASSDRGGSSTEAFF. The CDR3 nucleotides are TGTGCCAGCAGTGATAGAGGGGGCTCGAGCACTGAAGCTTTCTTT.

This clone appeared a single time. The chain is built from TRBV6-2 or TRBV6-3 and TRBJ2-6; 9 bases are a match to TRBD1. Unmatched junction bases numbered 1, after V lost 2 bases and J lost 2 bases. The CDR3 consists of 16 residues. The germline V gene encodes CDR1 MNHEY and CDR2 SVGEGT. The CDR3: CASSYRDRAGANVLTF. Written as DNA, the CDR3 is TGTGCCAGCAGTTACAGGGACAGGGCTGGGGCCAACGTCCTGACTTTC.

This clone came up a few times. V gene TRBV9 combines with J gene TRBJ1-2, with 7 positions matching TRBD1. The CDR3 loop spans 15 amino acids. Germline V lookup: CDR1 SGDLS, CDR2 YYNGEE. With V trimmed by 3 bases and J by 3 bases, 8 bases remained unmatched. CDR3: CASSEWQGEDYGYTF. Here the CDR3 DNA reads TGTGCCAGCAGCGAATGGCAGGGGGAAGACTATGGCTACACCTTC. Supplemented by reference TRBV9 and TRBJ1-2, the full variable domain reads DSGVTQTPKHLITATGQRVTLRCSPRSGDLSVYWYQQSLDQGLQFLIQYYNGEERAKGNILERFSAQQFPDLHSELNLSSLELGDSALYFCASSEWQGEDYGYTFGSGTRLTVV.

This sequence joins TRBV7-8 and TRBJ1-5; perhaps TRBD1 as D (5 bases). CDR1 and CDR2 from the germline V gene are SGHVS and FQNEAQ. Trimming shortened V by 0 bases and J by 0 bases, and 15 bases separated the two germline ends. This CDR3 contains 18 residues. CDR3 bases: TGTGCCAGCAGCTTAGCGTATACCGGGGGTGATAGCAATCAGCCCCAGCATTTT. Encoded protein: CASSLAYTGGDSNQPQHF.

The gene calls are TRBV6-1 and TRBJ2-2, with TRBD2 matching over 11 bases. After removal of 2 bases from V and 4 bases from J, the junction contained 6 bases not matched to a gene. CDR3 length: 17 amino acids. The germline V gene has CDR1 MNHNS and CDR2 SASEGT. CDR3 loop: CASSEQRLAGTTGELFF. The CDR3 DNA reads TGTGCCAGCAGTGAACAGCGACTAGCGGGGACCACCGGGGAGCTGTTTTTT.

The chain recombines TRBV5-1 with TRBJ2-2, with a weak D call TRBD1 (5 bases). Germline loops: CDR1 SGHRS, CDR2 YFSETQ. The V and J ends lost 2 bases and 1 base respectively, with 9 bases between them. The CDR3 is 15 amino acids. CDR3 amino acids: CASSFPTENTGELFF. CDR3 nucleotide sequence: TGCGCCAGCAGCTTCCCGACAGAGAACACCGGGGAGCTGTTTTTT.

This chain uses TRBV3-1 (or the pseudogene TRBV3-2) with TRBJ2-6; D gene uncertain. The ends were cut back, 1 base at V and 2 bases at J, with 15 bases in the middle. CDR1 LGHDT and CDR2 YNNKEL come from the germline V gene (reference sequence). This CDR3 contains 18 residues. CDR3 in amino acids: CASSQVQTAFTGANVLTF. For the CDR3, the DNA is TGTGCCAGCAGCCAAGTTCAAACAGCTTTTACTGGGGCCAACGTCCTGACTTTC.

The V gene is TRBV4-1, the J gene TRBJ1-5; D is possibly TRBD1 (5 bases). Germline assignment: CDR1 MGHRA and CDR2 YSYEKL. The CDR3 spans 17 residues. Trimming shortened V by 4 bases and J by 7 bases, and 23 bases separated the two germline ends. The CDR3 sequence: CASSPRGDQGQVQPQHF. Here the CDR3 DNA reads TGCGCCAGCAGCCCGCGAGGCGATCAGGGTCAAGTGCAGCCCCAGCATTTT.